This T cell receptor (beta chain) was obtained from a study of glioma-infiltrating T cells after dendritic cell vaccination. This clone was counted only a few times. The antigen is undetermined. J was trimmed by 6 bases and V by 2 bases; bases with no gene match: 3. CDR1 is MRHNA and CDR2 is SNTAGT in the germline V gene. This CDR3 region has 14 residues. Study-wide points: Complete blood and tumor specimen sets were limited to few patients.

Amplification used 60 V beta primers and 13 J beta primers. Generated by immunoSEQ multiplex PCR, the TCRdb table keeps only in-frame clones and is missing some. Of over 70,000 clones listed, almost 85% are singletons. The sample consisted of blood, taken before dendritic cell vaccination. This clonotype was obtained from a human donor with glioblastoma. The chain is built from TRBV6-4 and TRBJ1-1; 10 bases align to TRBD1. This chain's CDR3 is CASSDRDRGPEAFF. DNA of the CDR3: TGTGCCAGCAGTGACAGGGACAGGGGACCTGAAGCTTTCTTT.